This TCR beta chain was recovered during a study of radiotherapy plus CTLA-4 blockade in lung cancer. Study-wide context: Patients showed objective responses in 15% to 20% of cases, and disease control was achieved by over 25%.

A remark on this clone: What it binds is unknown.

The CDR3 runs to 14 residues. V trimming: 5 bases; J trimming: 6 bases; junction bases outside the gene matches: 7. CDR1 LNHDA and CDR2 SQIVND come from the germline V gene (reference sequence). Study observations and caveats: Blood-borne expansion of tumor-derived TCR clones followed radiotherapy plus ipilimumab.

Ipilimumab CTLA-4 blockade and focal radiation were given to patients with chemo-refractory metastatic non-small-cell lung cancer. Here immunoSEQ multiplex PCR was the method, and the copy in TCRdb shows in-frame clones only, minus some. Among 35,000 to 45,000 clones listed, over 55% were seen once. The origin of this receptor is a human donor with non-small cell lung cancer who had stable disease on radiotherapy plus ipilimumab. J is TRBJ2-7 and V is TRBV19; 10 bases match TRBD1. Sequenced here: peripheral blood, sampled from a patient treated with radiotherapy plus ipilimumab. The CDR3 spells CASSSPGQGIEQYF. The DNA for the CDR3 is TGTGCCAGTAGTTCCCCGGGACAGGGGATCGAGCAGTACTTC.